The clone carrying this TCR beta chain was counted only a few times. The antigen is undetermined. This record comes from a study of blood T cells in healthy people across ages. Study-level information: Template switching retrieved approximately one barcoded beta molecule for each two T cells.

Study findings and constraints: Older age went with lower TCR beta diversity per million T cells, in a roughly linear way. Fewer expanded clones and more diversity marked long-lived versus aged donors. TCR beta diversity correlated strongly with naive T cell percentage.

Then a second PCR, running roughly 7 to 11 cycles, was carried out with a sample-barcoded 5' primer and a J-beta primer mix. Each CDR3 protein gets one entry after TCRdb re-called the 5' RACE reads with MiXCR. The table records 920,000 or so distinct CDR3 sequences, less than 50% of them present only once. With 5 bases removed from V and 1 base from J, the gap between germline ends came to 10 bases. The CDR3 is 14 amino acids. Sequences were obtained from blood. The rearrangement links TRBV12-3 or TRBV12-4 to TRBJ2-3, with D possibly matching TRBD2 (6 bases). The clonotype originates from a woman aged 60-75 years in good health. This CDR3 reads CASSKGLRTDTQYF. The CDR3 region has the DNA TGTGCCAGCAGTAAGGGACTCCGCACAGATACGCAGTATTTT.